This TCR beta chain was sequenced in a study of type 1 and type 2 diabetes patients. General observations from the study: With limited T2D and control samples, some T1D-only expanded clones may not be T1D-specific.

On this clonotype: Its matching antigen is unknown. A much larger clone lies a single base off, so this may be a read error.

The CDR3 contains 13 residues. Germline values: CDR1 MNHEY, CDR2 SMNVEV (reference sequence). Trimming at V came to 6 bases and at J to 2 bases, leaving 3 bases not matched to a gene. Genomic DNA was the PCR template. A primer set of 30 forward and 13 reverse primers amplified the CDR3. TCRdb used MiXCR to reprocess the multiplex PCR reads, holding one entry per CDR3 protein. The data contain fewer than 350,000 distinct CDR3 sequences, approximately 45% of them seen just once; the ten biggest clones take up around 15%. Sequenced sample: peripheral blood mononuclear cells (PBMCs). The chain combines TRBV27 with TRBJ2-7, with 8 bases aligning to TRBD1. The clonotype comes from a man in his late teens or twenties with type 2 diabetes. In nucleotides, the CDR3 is TGTGCCAGCAGCATGGGACAGGCCTACGAGCAGTACTTC. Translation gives CASSMGQAYEQYF.